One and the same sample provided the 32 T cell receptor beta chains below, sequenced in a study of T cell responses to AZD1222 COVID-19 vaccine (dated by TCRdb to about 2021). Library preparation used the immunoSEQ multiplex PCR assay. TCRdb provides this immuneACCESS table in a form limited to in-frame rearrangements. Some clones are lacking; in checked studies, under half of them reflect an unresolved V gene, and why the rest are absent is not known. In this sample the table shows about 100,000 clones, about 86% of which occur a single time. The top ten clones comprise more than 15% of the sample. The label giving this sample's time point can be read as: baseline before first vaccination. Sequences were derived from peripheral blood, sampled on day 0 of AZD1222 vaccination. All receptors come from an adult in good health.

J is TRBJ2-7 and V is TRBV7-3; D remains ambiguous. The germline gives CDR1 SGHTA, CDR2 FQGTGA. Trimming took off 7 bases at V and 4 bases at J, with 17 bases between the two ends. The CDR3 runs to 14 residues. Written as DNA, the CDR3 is TGTGCCAGCACCCAACGCCGTAGAGAATACGAGCAGTACTTC. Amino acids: CASTQRRREYEQYF. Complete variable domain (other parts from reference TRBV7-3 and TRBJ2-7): GAGVSQTPSNKVTEKGKYVELRCDPISGHTALYWYRQSLGQGPEFLIYFQGTGAADDSGLPNDRFFAVRPEGSVSTLKIQRTERGDSAVYLCASTQRRREYEQYFGPGTRLTVT.

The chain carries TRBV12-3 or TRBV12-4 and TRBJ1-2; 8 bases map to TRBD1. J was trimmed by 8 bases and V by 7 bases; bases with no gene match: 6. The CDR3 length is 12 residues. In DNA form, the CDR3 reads TGTGCCAGCACCCGGACAGGGATAGGCTACACCTTC. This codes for CASTRTGIGYTF.

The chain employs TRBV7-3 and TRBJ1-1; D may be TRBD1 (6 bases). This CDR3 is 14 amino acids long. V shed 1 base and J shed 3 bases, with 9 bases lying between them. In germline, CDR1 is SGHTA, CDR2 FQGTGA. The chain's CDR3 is CASSLRAGDTEAFF. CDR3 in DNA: TGTGCCAGCAGCTTAAGAGCAGGGGACACTGAAGCTTTCTTT.

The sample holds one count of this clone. CDR3 region: CAWSVGNSGNTIYF. CDR3 sequence (DNA): TGTGCCTGGAGTGTCGGGAACTCTGGAAACACCATATATTTT. The chain is built from TRBV30 and TRBJ1-3; D gene unclear. Between the trimmed V and J ends, which lost 0 bases and 0 bases, there was a span of 6 bases. The length of the CDR3 is 14 residues. Per germline, CDR1 GTSNPN and CDR2 SVGIG (reference sequence).

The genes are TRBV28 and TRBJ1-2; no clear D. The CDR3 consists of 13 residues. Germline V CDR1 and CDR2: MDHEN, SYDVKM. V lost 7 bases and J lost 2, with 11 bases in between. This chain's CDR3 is CASKSPENYGYTF. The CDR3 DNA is TGTGCCAGCAAATCTCCAGAGAACTATGGCTACACCTTC.

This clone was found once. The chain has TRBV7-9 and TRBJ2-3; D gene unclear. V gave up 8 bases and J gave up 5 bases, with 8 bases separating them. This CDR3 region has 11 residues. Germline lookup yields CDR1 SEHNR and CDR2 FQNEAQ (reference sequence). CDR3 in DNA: TGTGCCAGCCAATATGGAGATACGCAGTATTTT. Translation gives CASQYGDTQYF. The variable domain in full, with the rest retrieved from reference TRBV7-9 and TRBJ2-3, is DTGVSQNPRHKITKRGQNVTFRCDPISEHNRLYWYRQTLGQGPEFLTYFQNEAQLEKSRLLSDRFSAERPKGSFSTLEIQRTEQGDSAMYLCASQYGDTQYFGPGTRLTVL.

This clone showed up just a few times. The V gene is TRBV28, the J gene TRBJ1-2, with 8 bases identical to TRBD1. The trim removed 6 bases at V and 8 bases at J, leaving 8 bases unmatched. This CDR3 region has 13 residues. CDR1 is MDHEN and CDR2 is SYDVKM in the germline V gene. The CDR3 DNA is TGTGCCAGCAGCCTTCAGGGGGCACGGGGCTACACCTTC. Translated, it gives CASSLQGARGYTF.

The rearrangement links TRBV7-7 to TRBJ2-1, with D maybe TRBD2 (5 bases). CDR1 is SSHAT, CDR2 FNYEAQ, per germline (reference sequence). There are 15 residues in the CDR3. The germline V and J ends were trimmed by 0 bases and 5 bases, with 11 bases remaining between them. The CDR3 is CASSLAEGYNNEQFF. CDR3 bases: TGTGCCAGCAGCTTAGCTGAGGGTTACAACAATGAGCAGTTCTTC.

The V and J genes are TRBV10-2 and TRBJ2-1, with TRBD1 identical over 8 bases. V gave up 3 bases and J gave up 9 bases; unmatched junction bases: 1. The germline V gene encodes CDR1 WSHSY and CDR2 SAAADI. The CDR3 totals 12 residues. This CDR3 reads CASSDGTGEQFF. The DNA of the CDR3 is TGCGCCAGCAGTGATGGGACAGGTGAGCAGTTCTTC.

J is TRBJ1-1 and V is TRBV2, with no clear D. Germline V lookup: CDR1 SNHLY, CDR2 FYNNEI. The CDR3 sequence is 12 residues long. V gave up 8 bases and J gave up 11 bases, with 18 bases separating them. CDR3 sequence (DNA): TGTGCCAGCCTATCGGAGGAGGGTAGTGCTTTCTTT. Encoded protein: CASLSEEGSAFF.

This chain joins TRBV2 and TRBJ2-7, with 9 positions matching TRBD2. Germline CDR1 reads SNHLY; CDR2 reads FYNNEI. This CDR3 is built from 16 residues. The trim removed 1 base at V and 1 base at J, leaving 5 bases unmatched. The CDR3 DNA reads TGTGCCAGCAGTGAAGGAAATAGCGGGGGATCCTACGAGCAGTACTTC. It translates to CASSEGNSGGSYEQYF.

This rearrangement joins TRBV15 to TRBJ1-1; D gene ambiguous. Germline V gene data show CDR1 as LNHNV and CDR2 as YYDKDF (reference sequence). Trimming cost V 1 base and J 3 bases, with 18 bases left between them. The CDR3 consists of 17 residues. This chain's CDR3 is CATSRVLAAGSYTEAFF. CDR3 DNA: TGTGCCACCAGCAGAGTTTTGGCGGCGGGATCATACACTGAAGCTTTCTTT.

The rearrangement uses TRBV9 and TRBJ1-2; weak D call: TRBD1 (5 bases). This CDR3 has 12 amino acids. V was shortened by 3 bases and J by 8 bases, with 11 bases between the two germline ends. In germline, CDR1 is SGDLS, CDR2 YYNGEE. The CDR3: CASSDRDAGYTF. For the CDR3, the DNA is TGTGCCAGCAGCGACCGGGACGCGGGCTACACCTTC.

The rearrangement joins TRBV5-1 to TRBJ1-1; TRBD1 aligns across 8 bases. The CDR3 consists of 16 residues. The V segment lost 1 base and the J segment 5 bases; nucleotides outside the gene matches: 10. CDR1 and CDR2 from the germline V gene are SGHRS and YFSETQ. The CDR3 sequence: CASSLKIGTGDTEAFF. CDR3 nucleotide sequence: TGCGCCAGCAGCTTGAAAATCGGGACAGGAGATACTGAAGCTTTCTTT.

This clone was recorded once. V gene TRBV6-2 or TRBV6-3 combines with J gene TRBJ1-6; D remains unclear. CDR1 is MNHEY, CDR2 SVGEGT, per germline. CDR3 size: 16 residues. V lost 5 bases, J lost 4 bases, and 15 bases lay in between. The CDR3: CASSQPRSGYNSPLHF. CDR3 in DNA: TGTGCCAGCAGTCAACCCAGGAGCGGATATAATTCACCCCTCCACTTT.

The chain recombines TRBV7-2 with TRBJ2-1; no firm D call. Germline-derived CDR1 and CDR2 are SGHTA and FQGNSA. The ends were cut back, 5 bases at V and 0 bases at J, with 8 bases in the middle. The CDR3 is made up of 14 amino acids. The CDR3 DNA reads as TGTGCCAGCAGCCCCGGACCCTCCTACAATGAGCAGTTCTTC. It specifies CASSPGPSYNEQFF.

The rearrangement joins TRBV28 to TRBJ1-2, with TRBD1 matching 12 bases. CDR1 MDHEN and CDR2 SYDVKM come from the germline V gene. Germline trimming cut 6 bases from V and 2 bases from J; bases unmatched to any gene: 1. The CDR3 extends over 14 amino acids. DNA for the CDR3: TGTGCCAGCAGGGGGACAGGGGGCAACTATGGCTACACCTTC. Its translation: CASRGTGGNYGYTF.

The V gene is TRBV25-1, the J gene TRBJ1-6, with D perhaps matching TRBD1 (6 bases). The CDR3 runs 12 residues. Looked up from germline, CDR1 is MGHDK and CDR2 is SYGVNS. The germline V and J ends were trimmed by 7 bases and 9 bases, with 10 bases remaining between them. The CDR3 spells CASKGGASPLHF. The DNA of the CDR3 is TGTGCCAGCAAGGGGGGCGCTTCACCCCTCCACTTT.

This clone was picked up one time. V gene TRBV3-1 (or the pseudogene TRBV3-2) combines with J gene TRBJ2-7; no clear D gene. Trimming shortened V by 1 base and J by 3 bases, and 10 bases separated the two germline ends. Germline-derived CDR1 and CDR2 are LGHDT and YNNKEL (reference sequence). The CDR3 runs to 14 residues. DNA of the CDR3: TGTGCCAGCAGCCAAGGTGACACTTTCTACGAGCAGTACTTC. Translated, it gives CASSQGDTFYEQYF.

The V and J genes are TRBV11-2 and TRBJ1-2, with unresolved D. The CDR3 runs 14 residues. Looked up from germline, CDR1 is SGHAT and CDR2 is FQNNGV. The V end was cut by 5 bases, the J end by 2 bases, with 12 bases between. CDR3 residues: CASSRGRTNYGYTF. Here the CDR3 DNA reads TGTGCCAGCAGCCGCGGACGGACGAACTATGGCTACACCTTC.

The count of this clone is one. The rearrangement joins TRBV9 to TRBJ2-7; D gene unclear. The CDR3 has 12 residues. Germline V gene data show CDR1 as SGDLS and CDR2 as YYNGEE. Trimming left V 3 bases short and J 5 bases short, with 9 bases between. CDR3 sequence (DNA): TGTGCCAGCAGCGGGTTAACGAACGAGCAGTACTTC. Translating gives CASSGLTNEQYF. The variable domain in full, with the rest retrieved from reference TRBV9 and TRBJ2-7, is DSGVTQTPKHLITATGQRVTLRCSPRSGDLSVYWYQQSLDQGLQFLIQYYNGEERAKGNILERFSAQQFPDLHSELNLSSLELGDSALYFCASSGLTNEQYFGPGTRLTVT.

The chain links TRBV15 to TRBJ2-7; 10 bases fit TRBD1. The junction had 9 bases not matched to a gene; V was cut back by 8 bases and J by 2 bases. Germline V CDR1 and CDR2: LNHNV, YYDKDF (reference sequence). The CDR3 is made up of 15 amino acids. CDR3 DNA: TGTGCCACCTCGATCGGACAGGGGGGTACCTACGAGCAGTACTTC. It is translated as CATSIGQGGTYEQYF.

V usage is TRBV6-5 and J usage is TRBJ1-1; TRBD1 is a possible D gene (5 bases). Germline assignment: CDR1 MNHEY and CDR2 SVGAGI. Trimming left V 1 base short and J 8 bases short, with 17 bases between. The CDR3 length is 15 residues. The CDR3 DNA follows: TGTGCCAGCAGTTACTTCCCAGGAGCAGGGACGGAAGCTTTCTTT. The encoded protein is CASSYFPGAGTEAFF.

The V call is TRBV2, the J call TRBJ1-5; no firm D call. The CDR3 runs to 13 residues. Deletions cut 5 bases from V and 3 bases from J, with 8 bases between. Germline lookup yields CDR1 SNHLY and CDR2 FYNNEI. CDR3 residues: CASSRQLNQPQHF. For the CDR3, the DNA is TGTGCCAGCAGTCGGCAACTCAATCAGCCCCAGCATTTT.

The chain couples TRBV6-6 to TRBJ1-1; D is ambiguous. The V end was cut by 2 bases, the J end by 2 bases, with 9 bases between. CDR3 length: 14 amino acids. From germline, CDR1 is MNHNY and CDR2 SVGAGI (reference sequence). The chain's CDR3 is CASSYDLLNTEAFF. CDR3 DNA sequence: TGTGCCAGCAGTTACGACCTACTAAACACTGAAGCTTTCTTT.

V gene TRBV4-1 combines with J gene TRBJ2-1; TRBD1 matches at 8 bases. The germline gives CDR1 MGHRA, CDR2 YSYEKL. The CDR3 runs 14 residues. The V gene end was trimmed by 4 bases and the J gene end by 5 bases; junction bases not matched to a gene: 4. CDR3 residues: CASSRDRQNNEQFF. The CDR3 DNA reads TGCGCCAGCAGCCGGGACAGGCAGAACAATGAGCAGTTCTTC.

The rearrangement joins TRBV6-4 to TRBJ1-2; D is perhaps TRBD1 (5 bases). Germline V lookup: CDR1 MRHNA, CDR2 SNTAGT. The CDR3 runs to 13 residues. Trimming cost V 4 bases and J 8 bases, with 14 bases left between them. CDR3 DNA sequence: TGTGCCAGCAGTGCCCTGAGGGGCATGGGCTACACCTTC. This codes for CASSALRGMGYTF.

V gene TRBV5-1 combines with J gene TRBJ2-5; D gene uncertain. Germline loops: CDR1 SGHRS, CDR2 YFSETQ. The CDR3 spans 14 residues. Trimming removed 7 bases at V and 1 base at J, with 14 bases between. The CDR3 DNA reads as TGCGCCAGCCCCCTGAATCGCAGCCAAGAGACCCAGTACTTC. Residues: CASPLNRSQETQYF.

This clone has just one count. The CDR3 DNA follows: TGTGCCAGCAGCTTAGCGCTGGGGACTGGAAACACCATATATTTT. Translation gives CASSLALGTGNTIYF. The chain is built from TRBV7-9 and TRBJ1-3; no definite D call. Germline lookup yields CDR1 SEHNR and CDR2 FQNEAQ (reference sequence). V lost 0 bases and J 2 bases, leaving 8 bases between the germline ends. CDR3 length equals 15 residues.

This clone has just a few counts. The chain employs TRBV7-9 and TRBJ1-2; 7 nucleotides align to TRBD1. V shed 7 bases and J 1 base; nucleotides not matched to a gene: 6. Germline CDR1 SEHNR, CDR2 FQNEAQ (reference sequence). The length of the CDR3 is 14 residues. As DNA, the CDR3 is TGTGCCAGCACCGGACAGGCAAATAACTATGGCTACACCTTC. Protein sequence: CASTGQANNYGYTF.

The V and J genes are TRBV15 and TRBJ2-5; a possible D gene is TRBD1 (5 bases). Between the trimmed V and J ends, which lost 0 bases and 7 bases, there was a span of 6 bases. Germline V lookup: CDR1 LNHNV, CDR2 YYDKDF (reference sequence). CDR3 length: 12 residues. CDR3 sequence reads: CATSRDRGTQYF. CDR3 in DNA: TGTGCCACCAGCAGAGATAGGGGGACCCAGTACTTC.

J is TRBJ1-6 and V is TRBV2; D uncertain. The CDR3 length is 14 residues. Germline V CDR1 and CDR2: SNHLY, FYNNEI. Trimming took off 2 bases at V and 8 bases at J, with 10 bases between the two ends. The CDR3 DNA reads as TGTGCCAGCAGTGAACGGGGTGCGGATTCACCCCTCCACTTT. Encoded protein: CASSERGADSPLHF.